These 12 T cell receptor beta chains were sequenced from one sample in a study of human T cells and chemical hapten exposure. TCRdb ran MiXCR on the RACE reads and lists one entry per CDR3 protein. The top ten hold 2.5% to 3% of the sample, which has roughly 380,000 distinct CDR3 sequences, approximately 5.1% seen once. Time point indicated: pre-sensitization, week 0. Specified treatment: therapeutic diphenylcyclopropenone sensitization with weekly scalp DPC. Sequences were derived from whole blood, sampled in connection with sensitization to the hapten diphenylcyclopropenone (DPC). All receptors come from a woman aged 45-59 years with alopecia areata. Some clones in this sample may be carry-over from other donors' samples.

This clonotype was detected ten times or more. CDR3 loop: CASSIDGRDLTTGELFF. The CDR3, as DNA: TGTGCCAGTAGTATAGACGGCAGGGACTTAACCACCGGGGAGCTGTTTTTT. The rearrangement links TRBV19 to TRBJ2-2, with a possible D match to TRBD2 (6 bases). Trimming removed 0 bases from V and 4 bases from J, with 15 bases in between. The CDR3 is 17 amino acids. Per germline, CDR1 LNHDA and CDR2 SQIVND (reference sequence).

The sample holds a few counts of this clonotype. The chain recombines TRBV29-1 with TRBJ1-1; TRBD1 aligns across 8 bases. Trimming took 7 bases from V and 0 from J; bases not matched to a gene: 4. Looked up from germline, CDR1 is SQVTM and CDR2 is ANQGSEA. CDR3 length equals 13 residues. The CDR3 is CSGQGAVNTEAFF. CDR3 nucleotides: TGCAGCGGGCAGGGGGCCGTGAACACTGAAGCTTTCTTT.

This clonotype was counted many times. The chain joins TRBV6-5 to TRBJ1-1; D remains unclear. Per germline, CDR1 MNHEY and CDR2 SVGAGI. V dropped 6 bases and J dropped 7 bases, with 21 bases sitting between them. CDR3 size: 15 residues. CDR3 region: CASSPFGVGMGEAFF. In DNA, the CDR3 is TGTGCCAGCAGCCCCTTCGGTGTGGGTATGGGTGAAGCTTTCTTT.

In its sample, this clonotype was seen many times. V usage is TRBV27 and J usage is TRBJ2-6; the D is unclear. The ends were cut back, 5 bases at V and 1 base at J, with 6 bases in the middle. Germline-derived CDR1 and CDR2 are MNHEY and SMNVEV (reference sequence). The CDR3 runs 14 residues. As DNA, the CDR3 is TGTGCCAGCAGTGTCAGGTCTGGGGCCAACGTCCTGACTTTC. Translated: CASSVRSGANVLTF. The variable domain in full, completed from reference TRBV27 and TRBJ2-6, reads EAQVTQNPRYLITVTGKKLTVTCSQNMNHEYMSWYRQDPGLGLRQIYYSMNVEVTDKGDVPEGYKVSRKEKRNFPLILESPSPNQTSLYFCASSVRSGANVLTFGAGSRLTVL.

This clonotype was picked up many times. The V gene is TRBV28, the J gene TRBJ2-7, with D maybe TRBD1 (6 bases). This CDR3 has 13 amino acids. The V end lost 8 bases, the J end lost 2 bases, and 13 bases lay between the germline ends. The germline V gene has CDR1 MDHEN and CDR2 SYDVKM. CDR3 protein: CASGIGQTYEQYF. CDR3 coding DNA: TGTGCCAGCGGCATAGGACAGACCTACGAGCAGTACTTC.

This clonotype showed up many times. The rearrangement joins TRBV7-2 to TRBJ2-7; 10 bases map to TRBD2. This CDR3 is built from 17 residues. V gave up 0 bases and J gave up 0 bases; unmatched junction bases: 5. Per the germline V gene, CDR1 is SGHTA and CDR2 is FQGNSA. Here the CDR3 reads CASSLAGLAGVSYEQYF. The DNA for the CDR3 is TGTGCCAGCAGCTTAGCGGGGCTAGCGGGAGTCTCCTACGAGCAGTACTTC.

The table lists this clonotype with many counts. The V and J genes are TRBV2 and TRBJ1-4; 10 bases fit TRBD1. CDR3 length: 15 amino acids. CDR1 is SNHLY, CDR2 FYNNEI, per germline. After removal of 5 bases from V and 8 bases from J, the junction contained 8 bases not matched to a gene. The chain's CDR3 is CASSPRVTGGEKLFF. Here the CDR3 DNA reads TGTGCCAGCAGTCCCAGAGTGACAGGGGGCGAAAAACTGTTTTTT.

This clonotype was counted at least ten times. The DNA of the CDR3 is TGTGCCAGCAGCTCGCTCGAGGGAATTAATCAGCCCCAGCATTTT. It specifies CASSSLEGINQPQHF. The chain uses TRBV5-5 and TRBJ1-5; D unclear. The CDR3 is 15 amino acids. CDR1 and CDR2 from the germline V gene are SGHKS and YYEKEE (reference sequence). Trimming removed 3 bases from V and 4 bases from J, with 14 bases in between.

The chain is built from TRBV19 and TRBJ1-1; tentatively, D is TRBD1 (6 bases). The CDR3 spans 15 residues. Trimming took off 6 bases at V and 2 bases at J, with 16 bases between the two ends. Germline V gives CDR1 LNHDA, CDR2 SQIVND (reference sequence). CDR3 DNA: TGTGCCAGTAGGATACAGGGTGTGGGAAACACTGAAGCTTTCTTT. Translated: CASRIQGVGNTEAFF.

At least ten counts were recorded for this clonotype. V usage is TRBV14 and J usage is TRBJ1-4, with unresolved D. Trimming shortened V by 6 bases and J by 8 bases, and 13 bases separated the two germline ends. The CDR3 runs 13 residues. CDR1 and CDR2 from the germline V gene are SGHDN and FVKESK. The CDR3 DNA sequence: TGTGCCAGCAGTGAACAGCCTGGAGAAAAACTGTTTTTT. Translated, it gives CASSEQPGEKLFF.

The sample holds a few counts of this clonotype. The chain links TRBV20-1 to TRBJ1-6; D may be TRBD1 (5 bases). The V gene lost 4 bases and the J gene lost 7 bases, with 11 bases spanning the gap. The CDR3 spans 13 residues. CDR1 is DFQATT, CDR2 SNEGSKA, per germline (reference sequence). CDR3 sequence: CSAKARGNSPLHF. CDR3 DNA: TGCAGTGCTAAGGCAAGGGGAAATTCACCCCTCCACTTT.

The table lists this clonotype with a few counts. The CDR3, as DNA: TGTGCCACCAGCAGAGATCGTCAGGGGGCTGCCCCTAATCAGCCCCAGCATTTT. Protein sequence: CATSRDRQGAAPNQPQHF. The chain carries TRBV15 and TRBJ1-5; 8 bases are shared with TRBD1. The CDR3 length is 18 residues. Losses at the gene ends were 0 bases for V and 4 bases for J; bases not matched to a gene: 11. Germline CDR1 reads LNHNV; CDR2 reads YYDKDF (reference sequence).